This TCR beta chain was captured by sequencing in a study of Ad26.COV2.S vaccination and SARS-CoV-2 variants. In the study overall: Ad26.COV2.S shots went into the muscle once or twice, 56 days apart.

Study conclusions and caveats: Reportedly, after vaccination the spike-specific CD8+ and CD4+ T cell responses displayed substantial breadth.

Treatment reported: over 15 received Ad26.COV2.S at low or high dose, single or two shots; several received placebo; per-sample allocation not given. It was on day 63 after the first vaccine or placebo injection that samples were taken. In Boston, the donor was an adult between 18-55 years of age. Libraries were prepared by immunoSEQ multiplex PCR; TCRdb keeps only in-frame clonotypes and omits some of them. The sample consists of about 470,000 clones, less than 95% of them appearing once. V lost 0 bases and J lost 6; bases outside the gene matches: 6. The CDR3 spans 15 residues. CDR1 is SGDLS and CDR2 is YYNGEE in the germline V gene. As concerns this clone: The antigen is not known.

The input for sequencing was peripheral blood, taken in a trial of Ad26.COV2.S vaccine versus placebo. The clonotype originates from a person between 18 and 65 years old who received the Ad26.COV2.S COVID-19 vaccine or a placebo. The V and J genes are TRBV9 and TRBJ2-1; 7 bases align to TRBD2. CDR3 sequence reads: CASSVGVGRINEQFF. The CDR3 DNA follows: TGTGCCAGCAGCGTAGGAGTCGGGAGGATCAATGAGCAGTTCTTC.